The clone carrying this TCR beta chain has just one count. Trimming stripped 2 bases from V and 6 bases from J, with 7 bases between. The germline CDR1 and CDR2 sequences are SNHLY and FYNNEI. There are 12 residues in the CDR3. The data are from a study of blood T cell repertoires in COVID-19. Whole-study context: Acute and convalescent COVID-19 specimens originated in the United States, Italy and Spain.

Per the original methods: How many nucleated cells were present was estimated from reference gene primer amplification. Profiling relied on immunoSEQ multiplex PCR, and the TCRdb table lists in-frame clones only, not all of them. That table is the source of V, J and clone size, and D and trimming were worked out from the DNA. The table shows around 58,000 clones, with roughly 85% occurring only once. This TCR was sampled from a human donor in a cohort sampled during active COVID-19. J is TRBJ1-1 and V is TRBV2; no clear D. Sequencing was performed on peripheral blood. CDR3 sequence (DNA): TGTGCCAGCAGTGAATGGCCCGCTGAAGCTTTCTTT. It codes for CASSEWPAEAFF.